This T cell receptor beta chain was identified during a study of vaccination and CD4 T cells after COVID-19. To note about this clonotype: What it recognizes is unknown.

Sequencing of DNA taken from cultured CD4+ T cells relied on the Oncomine TCR Beta short-read assay. TCRdb re-called the PCR reads with MiXCR, one entry per CDR3 protein. The profile shows roughly 18,000 distinct CDR3 sequences, around 40% of them singletons. Germline V gene lookup returns CDR1 WSHSY and CDR2 SAAADI. V was shortened by 0 bases and J by 4 bases, with 12 bases between the two germline ends. CDR3 size: 15 residues. Time point noted: late sampling 161 to 241 days after vaccination in a few convalescent patients. Treatment noted: roughly 10-day PBMC culture with coronavirus spike peptide pools or control peptides (ViraFEST assay). Roughly 2 million PBMCs went into each well for culture with roughly 10 IU/ml IL-2 and around 10 ug/ml peptide pools.

This receptor was obtained from a human donor who had recovered from COVID-19. The sequencing here drew on CD4+ T cells from blood, cultured in vitro, taken about 7 months after SARS-CoV-2 vaccination. The chain has TRBV10-2 and TRBJ2-5, with D possibly TRBD1 on 6 matching bases. CDR3 bases: TGCGCCAGCAGTGAGTCTCCAGGGGCGCGAGAGACCCAGTACTTC. Protein product: CASSESPGARETQYF.